The 7 T cell receptor beta chains in this list originate from one sample, sequenced in a study of shared clonotypes between healthy human individuals. Sequencing used immunoSEQ multiplex PCR; TCRdb keeps in-frame clones, though not all of them. The sample lists fewer than 850,000 clones, about 96% occurring once. Positive CCR7 selection of CD45RO-negative cells yielded the naive CD8 cells, and terminally differentiated effector memory CD45RA+ cells were excluded. The source material was naive CD8+ T cells sorted from blood. The receptors stem from a man aged 30 to 39 in good health.

J is TRBJ2-1 and V is TRBV6-5; D assignment may be TRBD1 or TRBD2 (5 bases each). Per the germline V gene, CDR1 is MNHEY and CDR2 is SVGAGI. V was cut by 10 bases and J by 9 bases, with 22 bases left in between. The CDR3 extends over 14 amino acids. CDR3 in amino acids: CATQVVGARGEQFF. In DNA form, the CDR3 reads TGTGCCACTCAGGTAGTAGGGGCTCGGGGTGAGCAGTTCTTC.

Here the CDR3 reads CASSQISNEQFF. In DNA, the CDR3 is TGCGCCAGCAGCCAAATTAGCAATGAGCAGTTCTTC. The V and J genes are TRBV4-1 and TRBJ2-1; no reliable D call. V lost 2 bases and J 6 bases, leaving 5 bases between the germline ends. Germline V CDR1 and CDR2: MGHRA, YSYEKL. This CDR3 is 12 amino acids long.

The V call is TRBV30, the J call TRBJ2-7; D call uncertain. In germline, CDR1 is GTSNPN, CDR2 SVGIG (reference sequence). Trimming removed 1 base from V and 4 bases from J, with 8 bases in between. The CDR3 sequence is 12 residues long. CDR3 residues: CAWSGDRYEQYF. The CDR3 nucleotides are TGTGCCTGGAGTGGTGACCGTTACGAGCAGTACTTC.

The CDR3 protein is CASSKAGTSGSWCGDTQYF. In nucleotides, the CDR3 is TGTGCCAGCAGCAAGGCCGGGACTAGCGGGAGTTGGTGTGGCGATACGCAGTATTTT. The V call is TRBV21-1, the J call TRBJ2-3; whether TRBD2, the table's D call, matches the DNA was not checked. TRBV21-1 is marked as a pseudogene. The CDR3 is 19 residues long.

The rearrangement links TRBV5-4 to TRBJ1-3; 8 nucleotides align to TRBD1. This CDR3 spans 16 amino acids. CDR1 is SGHNT and CDR2 is YYREEE in the germline V gene (reference sequence). Trimming took 0 bases from V and 4 from J; bases not matched to a gene: 6. CDR3 amino acids: CASSLDQGAPGNTIYF. As DNA, the CDR3 is TGTGCCAGCAGCTTGGATCAGGGGGCGCCCGGAAACACCATATATTTT.

The rearrangement uses TRBV27 and TRBJ2-7; 8 nucleotides agree with TRBD2. V gave up 2 bases and J gave up 2 bases; unmatched junction bases: 5. CDR1 is MNHEY, CDR2 SMNVEV, per germline (reference sequence). This CDR3 is built from 15 residues. The CDR3 nucleotides read TGTGCCAGCAGTTTAGAACTAGCGGAGCCCTACGAGCAGTACTTC. It encodes CASSLELAEPYEQYF.

The rearrangement uses TRBV6-5 and TRBJ1-1, with D unclear. V was shortened by 6 bases and J by 2 bases, with 7 bases between the two germline ends. Per the germline V gene, CDR1 is MNHEY and CDR2 is SVGAGI. The CDR3 is 12 amino acids. The CDR3 DNA is TGTGCCAGCAGACAACCAAACACTGAAGCTTTCTTT. It translates to CASRQPNTEAFF.